This is a list of T cell receptor beta chains from one sample in a study of blood T cell repertoires in COVID-19. Repertoires were generated with immunoSEQ multiplex PCR, while TCRdb's copy carries only in-frame clones and drops some. Among about 240,000 clones, approximately 78% were seen once, and the ten largest hold around 12%. Input material: peripheral blood. The receptors here all came from a woman between 55 and 75 years old with active or convalescent COVID-19. Each CDR3 is given with its conserved first and last residue. The order of the fields is J gene, D gene, CDR3 length, V gene, clone size, CDR3 protein, CDR3 DNA. A D gene is named only where the DNA matches it firmly. Rows give clone size only sometimes, using once, few, many, or a class for an expanded clone.

>TRBJ1-1|TRBD1|15|TRBV19|-
CASSADRGGLTEAFF
TGTGCCAGTAGTGCCGACAGGGGTGGGCTCACTGAAGCTTTCTTT
>TRBJ2-3|-|16|TRBV5-1|-
CASSLAPSVGTDTQYF
TGCGCCAGCAGCTTGGCTCCTAGCGTTGGCACAGATACGCAGTATTTT
>TRBJ1-1|-|13|TRBV7-9|-
CASSFSQGSRAFF
TGTGCCAGCAGCTTTTCACAGGGTTCGAGGGCTTTCTTT
>TRBJ2-3|-|13|TRBV24-1|-
CATSDPLGGTQYF
TGTGCCACCAGTGATCCCTTAGGGGGTACGCAGTATTTT
>TRBJ2-3|-|18|TRBV3-1/TRBV3-2|once
CASSQDPGLGSATDTQYF
TGTGCCAGCAGCCAAGACCCTGGCCTAGGTTCGGCTACAGATACGCAGTATTTT
>TRBJ2-3|TRBD2|16|TRBV3-1/TRBV3-2|few
CASTPLAGGDLDTQYF
TGTGCCAGCACCCCCTTGGCGGGGGGTGATCTTGATACGCAGTATTTT
>TRBJ1-5|-|16|TRBV4-2|-
CASSPRGATGNQPQHF
TGTGCCAGCAGCCCACGGGGGGCGACGGGCAATCAGCCCCAGCATTTT
>TRBJ1-1|TRBD1|16|TRBV6-5|-
CASSYEQGIGYTEAFF
TGTGCCAGCAGTTACGAACAGGGGATAGGGTACACTGAAGCTTTCTTT
>TRBJ1-1|TRBD1|13|TRBV18|-
CASSSTGDTEAFF
TGTGCCAGCTCATCAACAGGGGACACTGAAGCTTTCTTT
>TRBJ1-1|-|15|TRBV18|once
CASSPLDTLNTEAFF
TGTGCCAGCTCACCCTTAGACACCCTGAACACTGAAGCTTTCTTT
>TRBJ1-6|-|14|TRBV18|-
CASSPRRESSPLHF
TGTGCCAGCTCACCCAGAAGGGAGAGTTCACCCCTCCACTTT
>TRBJ1-1|-|15|TRBV9|-
CASSLFDTLNTEAFF
TGTGCCAGCAGCCTGTTCGACACACTGAACACTGAAGCTTTCTTT
>TRBJ1-2|-|15|TRBV19|few
CASTYTSRGAHGYTF
TGTGCCAGTACTTATACCAGCCGGGGGGCCCATGGCTACACCTTC
>TRBJ1-6|-|15|TRBV4-1|-
CASSQEGHLNSPLHF
TGCGCCAGCAGCCAAGAGGGACACCTAAATTCACCCCTCCACTTT
>TRBJ1-2|-|12|TRBV30|-
CAWSLQSGGYTF
TGTGCCTGGAGCCTACAGTCTGGAGGCTACACCTTC
>TRBJ2-1|TRBD2|15|TRBV7-3|-
CASSLLTSGYNEQFF
TGTGCCAGCAGCTTACTGACTAGCGGGTACAATGAGCAGTTCTTC
>TRBJ1-3|TRBD1|17|TRBV7-2|-
CASSLGGGQGIGNTIYF
TGTGCCAGCAGCTTAGGAGGTGGACAGGGGATTGGAAACACCATATATTTT
>TRBJ2-3|-|15|TRBV9|-
CASKASGHPTDTQYF
TGTGCCAGCAAGGCCAGCGGGCACCCCACAGATACGCAGTATTTT
>TRBJ1-1|TRBD1|17|TRBV25-1|-
CASSESRGRTGPPEAFF
TGTGCCAGCAGTGAATCGCGGGGTAGGACAGGGCCCCCCGAAGCTTTCTTT
>TRBJ2-6|-|18|TRBV7-2|-
CASSLKGTGRSGANVLTF
TGTGCCAGCAGCTTAAAGGGGACGGGGAGGTCCGGGGCCAACGTCCTGACTTTC
>TRBJ1-2|TRBD1|13|TRBV2|-
CASSTGDNYGYTF
TGTGCCAGCTCGACAGGGGACAACTATGGCTACACCTTC
>TRBJ1-2|TRBD1|13|TRBV30|-
CAWSAQGAGGYTF
TGTGCCTGGAGCGCCCAGGGGGCAGGTGGCTACACCTTC
>TRBJ1-4|-|19|TRBV21-1|-
CASSYNTGGPLLSNEKLFF
TGTGCCAGCAGCTATAATACAGGGGGCCCCCTACTATCTAATGAAAAACTGTTTTTT
>TRBJ2-7|-|15|TRBV7-8|-
CASSHRQRHLGEQYF
TGTGCCAGCAGCCACCGACAGCGCCATTTAGGCGAGCAGTACTTC
>TRBJ1-4|-|19|TRBV4-1|few
CASSRGPGQAISTNEKLFF
TGCGCCAGCAGCCGAGGTCCGGGACAAGCCATTTCAACTAATGAAAAACTGTTTTTT
>TRBJ2-5|TRBD2|17|TRBV3-1/TRBV3-2|-
CASSHLAGGLPGETQYF
TGTGCCAGCAGCCATCTAGCGGGGGGGCTCCCGGGGGAGACCCAGTACTTC
>TRBJ2-1|TRBD1|16|TRBV18|-
CASSPRQGAENNEQFF
TGTGCCAGCTCACCTAGACAGGGGGCAGAGAACAATGAGCAGTTCTTC
>TRBJ1-2|-|14|TRBV4-1|-
CASSQDSYEGGYTF
TGCGCCAGCAGCCAAGATTCCTACGAGGGTGGCTACACCTTC
>TRBJ1-2|-|12|TRBV12-3/TRBV12-4|-
CASGAGGSGYTF
TGTGCCAGCGGGGCGGGGGGCAGCGGCTACACCTTC
>TRBJ1-2|TRBD1|14|TRBV19|-
CASSVTGDSYGYTF
TGTGCCAGTAGTGTAACAGGGGATTCCTATGGCTACACCTTC
>TRBJ2-2|TRBD1|15|TRBV2|-
CASSTTGADTGELFF
TGTGCCAGCAGTACCACAGGGGCGGACACCGGGGAGCTGTTTTTT
>TRBJ2-7|-|15|TRBV6-5|-
CASSYSSGGSYEQYF
TGTGCCAGCAGTTACTCCTCAGGGGGGTCCTACGAGCAGTACTTC
>TRBJ1-2|-|13|TRBV28|few
CASSFLRGYGYTF
TGTGCCAGCAGTTTTTTAAGGGGTTATGGCTACACCTTC
>TRBJ2-6|-|14|TRBV14|once
CASSPHIGANVLTF
TGTGCCAGCAGCCCCCACATTGGGGCCAACGTCCTGACTTTC
>TRBJ1-2|-|14|TRBV7-2|-
CASSFRDTIRGYTF
TGTGCCAGCAGCTTTCGGGACACGATTCGGGGCTACACCTTC
>TRBJ2-3|TRBD1|16|TRBV19|-
CASRGQSEVKTDTQYF
TGTGCCAGTAGGGGACAGTCGGAGGTAAAGACAGATACGCAGTATTTT
>TRBJ1-3|-|20|TRBV7-8|-
CASSLGQRPSAGNSGNTIYF
TGTGCCAGCAGCTTAGGGCAGAGGCCCAGCGCGGGGAATTCTGGAAACACCATATATTTT
>TRBJ1-2|-|14|TRBV5-8|-
CASSPGSGGLGYTF
TGTGCCAGCAGCCCGGGGTCCGGGGGGCTCGGCTACACCTTC
>TRBJ2-2|TRBD1|16|TRBV5-1|-
CASSLLGQGGSGELFF
TGCGCCAGCAGCTTGCTGGGACAGGGAGGGTCCGGGGAGCTGTTTTTT
>TRBJ2-1|-|13|TRBV27|-
CASSLTGYNEQFF
TGTGCCAGCAGTCTGACGGGGTACAATGAGCAGTTCTTC
>TRBJ1-4|TRBD1|15|TRBV7-2|-
CASSLITGGTEKLFF
TGTGCCAGCAGCTTAATCACAGGGGGGACGGAAAAACTGTTTTTT
>TRBJ1-2|-|13|TRBV7-2|-
CASSLQGPYGYTF
TGTGCCAGCAGCCTACAGGGCCCCTATGGCTACACCTTC